The rows below give T cell receptor beta chains drawn from one sample of a study of blood T cell repertoires in COVID-19. The table came from immunoSEQ multiplex PCR; TCRdb's copy has only in-frame clones and leaves some out. In the table there are about 290,000 clones, under 90% of which are singletons. Sequenced sample: peripheral blood. The receptors shown here come from a woman aged 25 to 39 with COVID-19, enrolled during active disease. Each CDR3 is given with its conserved first and last residue. The D gene is left open where the match is weak. The size of a clone is reported for some rows only, either as once, few or many, or as a class for expanded clones.

cdr3_length,j_call,clone_size,d_call,v_call,cdr3_nt,cdr3_aa
15,TRBJ2-7,once,-,TRBV11-2,TGTGCCAGCAGCTTATTTGAGGGCAGTGTCTACGAGCAGTACTTC,CASSLFEGSVYEQYF
16,TRBJ2-3,once,TRBD2,TRBV5-1,TGCGCCAGCAGCTTGGGAGCTAGCGGGGGGACAGATACGCAGTATTTT,CASSLGASGGTDTQYF
14,TRBJ1-6,few,-,TRBV6-1,TGTGCCAGCCGTGAGGGAGCCAGAAATTCACCCCTCCACTTT,CASREGARNSPLHF
14,TRBJ1-6,-,-,TRBV2,TGTGCCAGCAGAGGTCACAGGTTAAATTCACCCCTCCACTTT,CASRGHRLNSPLHF
16,TRBJ2-3,-,TRBD2,TRBV5-4,TGTGCCAGCCAAAACCAGCGGGGGGCTAGCACAGATACGCAGTATTTT,CASQNQRGASTDTQYF
15,TRBJ1-1,-,-,TRBV10-3,TGTGCCATCAGTGAGTCGCCCAGGCAGAACACTGAAGCTTTCTTT,CAISESPRQNTEAFF
15,TRBJ1-2,-,-,TRBV28,TGTGCCAGCAGTTCCCCCCTCGCACAGGGTTGGGGCTACACCTTC,CASSSPLAQGWGYTF
14,TRBJ1-3,-,TRBD1,TRBV19,TGTGCCAGTACCATTACAGGGGCTGGAAACACCATATATTTT,CASTITGAGNTIYF
14,TRBJ1-2,-,-,TRBV5-1,TGCGCCAGCAGGGGTTCATTGACAGAGTATGGCTACACCTTC,CASRGSLTEYGYTF
19,TRBJ1-6,-,TRBD1,TRBV5-4,TGTGCCAGCAGCTTAGGGGACAGGGGTATTCTAACGGGTAATTCACCCCTCCACTTT,CASSLGDRGILTGNSPLHF
16,TRBJ2-2,-,TRBD2,TRBV28,TGTGCCAGCAGTTTGGTCGGGGGGGTACGAACCGGGGAGCTGTTTTTT,CASSLVGGVRTGELFF
12,TRBJ1-5,-,-,TRBV13,TGTGCCAGCAGCTCGGGGGGGGCTCCCCAGCATTTT,CASSSGGAPQHF
12,TRBJ1-2,-,-,TRBV7-9,TGTGCCAGCAAGACAGACCTCTATGGCTACACCTTC,CASKTDLYGYTF
15,TRBJ1-1,-,-,TRBV19,TGTGCCAGTGAAGGACCGGACGGAGGGGTCACTGAAGCTTTCTTT,CASEGPDGGVTEAFF
13,TRBJ1-2,-,-,TRBV18,TGTGCCAGCTCACCAGGCCCTAACTATGGCTACACCTTC,CASSPGPNYGYTF
16,TRBJ1-2,-,TRBD1,TRBV6-5,TGTGCCAGCAGTTATTTAACAGGGGGCAGTCACTATGGCTACACCTTC,CASSYLTGGSHYGYTF
14,TRBJ1-2,-,-,TRBV28,TGTGCCAGCGGAGCACGGGGGGCTAACTATGGCTACACCTTC,CASGARGANYGYTF
13,TRBJ1-1,-,TRBD1,TRBV6-5,TGTGCCAGCAGTCAGGGGGTTGGCACTGAAGCTTTCTTT,CASSQGVGTEAFF
15,TRBJ1-3,once,TRBD1,TRBV10-1,TGCGCCAGCAGTGGACAGGGGGCTTCTGGAAACACCATATATTTT,CASSGQGASGNTIYF
16,TRBJ2-7,-,-,TRBV5-6,TGTGCCAGCAGCTTGGTTTCTGCGGACAGCACCTACGAGCAGTACTTC,CASSLVSADSTYEQYF
14,TRBJ2-3,once,-,TRBV5-5,TGTGCCAGCAGCTTGGTCAGGATCGCAGATACGCAGTATTTT,CASSLVRIADTQYF
15,TRBJ2-2,-,-,TRBV1,TGCACCAGCAGACGGGAAGGGAGTAACACCGGGGAGCTGTTTTTT,CTSRREGSNTGELFF
14,TRBJ1-3,-,TRBD1,TRBV3-1/TRBV3-2,TGTGCCAGCAGCCGTCGGGACAGAGACTGGTCCATATATTTT,CASSRRDRDWSIYF
15,TRBJ2-5,-,-,TRBV27,TGTGCCAGCAGTCGATCGGCAGGGGAGGGGGAGACCCAGTACTTC,CASSRSAGEGETQYF
14,TRBJ1-5,-,-,TRBV2,TGTGCCAGCACCGGTGGGCTTTTTAATCAGCCCCAGCATTTT,CASTGGLFNQPQHF
14,TRBJ2-5,-,-,TRBV27,TGTGCCAGCAGTTTATCGGGGCAGGAAGAGACCCAGTACTTC,CASSLSGQEETQYF
14,TRBJ2-7,few,-,TRBV4-1,TGCGCCAGCAGCCAAGCCAGGTGGGCCTACGAGCAGTACTTC,CASSQARWAYEQYF
15,TRBJ1-1,-,-,TRBV6-5,TGTGCCAGTACGTTTACTAGGACGATGAACACTGAAGCTTTCTTT,CASTFTRTMNTEAFF
15,TRBJ2-2,-,-,TRBV5-1,TGCGCCAGCAGCTTTCAGGGAACGAACACCGGGGAGCTGTTTTTT,CASSFQGTNTGELFF
17,TRBJ2-2,-,-,TRBV10-2,TGCGCCAGCAGTGACCTTACGGGTCCCCCGAACACCGGGGAGCTGTTTTTT,CASSDLTGPPNTGELFF
11,TRBJ2-7,-,-,TRBV6-5,TGTGCCAGCAGTTACGAGGGCGCGCAGTACTTC,CASSYEGAQYF
16,TRBJ2-4,-,-,TRBV7-9,TGTGCCAGCAGCGTACTGGGGCCTAACTTAAGAAACATTCAGTACTTC,CASSVLGPNLRNIQYF
15,TRBJ2-2,-,TRBD2,TRBV5-5,TGTGCCAGCAGCTCTAGCGGGGGGAACACCGGGGAGCTGTTTTTT,CASSSSGGNTGELFF
14,TRBJ1-2,-,-,TRBV6-4,TGTGCCAGCAGTTCCCGGGACACGAACTATGGCTACACCTTC,CASSSRDTNYGYTF
14,TRBJ1-2,-,TRBD1,TRBV6-6,TGTGCCAGCAGTTACGGGGGACAGGTTGGTGGCTACACCTTC,CASSYGGQVGGYTF
15,TRBJ1-1,-,-,TRBV12-5,TGTGCTAGTGGTTTGGTTAACGGGGGGGACACTGAAGCTTTCTTT,CASGLVNGGDTEAFF
13,TRBJ1-2,-,-,TRBV19,TGTGCCAGTATGGACAGCCCGTACTATGGCTACACCTTC,CASMDSPYYGYTF
13,TRBJ1-4,-,-,TRBV29-1,TGCAGCGCCTCGGGGGGGGGCGGTGAAAAACTGTTTTTT,CSASGGGGEKLFF
17,TRBJ1-4,-,TRBD1,TRBV3-1/TRBV3-2,TGTGCCAGCAGCCAAGTTCGGACAGGGCAGGGGAATGAAAAACTGTTTTTT,CASSQVRTGQGNEKLFF
15,TRBJ1-1,-,-,TRBV28,TGTGCCAGCAGTTTCCCAGGACACGTGAACACTGAAGCTTTCTTT,CASSFPGHVNTEAFF
17,TRBJ2-7,-,TRBD1,TRBV30,TGTGCCTGGACGTATACAACAGGGGGCCTGAGCTCCTACGAGCAGTACTTC,CAWTYTTGGLSSYEQYF
16,TRBJ1-3,-,-,TRBV6-1,TGTGCCAGCAGTGAGGGCCTCGGGGGTGCTGGAAACACCATATATTTT,CASSEGLGGAGNTIYF
14,TRBJ2-7,-,TRBD2,TRBV2,TGTGCCAGCAGGCTAGCGGGGGTTTCCTACGAGCAGTACTTC,CASRLAGVSYEQYF
20,TRBJ2-3,-,-,TRBV11-3,TGTGCCAGCAGCTTAGGGGCAAGGGCAGGGTCCGAAGGAGACACAGATACGCAGTATTTT,CASSLGARAGSEGDTDTQYF
15,TRBJ2-1,few,TRBD1,TRBV28,TGTGCCAGCAGACGTACCGGGACAGGGTTAAATGAGCAGTTCTTC,CASRRTGTGLNEQFF
13,TRBJ1-2,-,-,TRBV5-6,TGTGCCAGCAGCCCTCGACAGAACTATGGCTACACCTTC,CASSPRQNYGYTF
16,TRBJ2-7,-,TRBD2,TRBV5-1,TGCGCCAGCAGCTACCTAACTAGCGCGGAGCTTTACGAGCAGTACTTC,CASSYLTSAELYEQYF
12,TRBJ1-2,-,-,TRBV9,TGTGCCAGCAGCGTCCAGTCCAGTGGCTACACCTTC,CASSVQSSGYTF
18,TRBJ2-7,-,TRBD2,TRBV23-1,TGCGCCAGCCCCCGAACCGCCTCTGAGCGGGGTTCAGAAAGCGAGCAGTACTTC,CASPRTASERGSESEQYF
13,TRBJ1-6,-,-,TRBV5-1,TGCGCCAGCAGCTTCCTCGGGGTCTCACCCCTCCACTTT,CASSFLGVSPLHF
14,TRBJ2-1,-,-,TRBV14,TGTGCCAGCAGCCAAGTATATTCTAACAATGAGCAGTTCTTC,CASSQVYSNNEQFF
17,TRBJ1-6,-,-,TRBV5-6,TGTGCCAGCAGCTTGGCCCCATTCGACAGTCATAATTCACCCCTCCACTTT,CASSLAPFDSHNSPLHF
14,TRBJ2-7,-,-,TRBV28,TGTGCCAGCAGTCTCCCTTCAGGAAGCTACGAGCAGTACTTC,CASSLPSGSYEQYF
15,TRBJ2-7,-,TRBD1,TRBV5-1,TGCGCCAGCAGCTCCGGGACAGGGGTCGCCTACGAGCAGTACTTC,CASSSGTGVAYEQYF
13,TRBJ1-1,-,TRBD1,TRBV7-9,TGTGCCAGCAGCGGCCGGACAGGGACTGAAGCTTTCTTT,CASSGRTGTEAFF